This TCR beta chain appears in the sequencing data of a study of blood T cell repertoires in COVID-19 (dated by TCRdb to 2020 to 2021). For context, the study as a whole: Samples from collaborators originated in the United States, Italy and Spain and spanned both the acute and convalescent phases of COVID-19. Where HLA class I and class II types were available, the types were taken from metadata supplied by the sample provider, not from assay-based typing. Subjects who had been exposed to COVID-19, were actively infected with it, or had recovered from it provided the deeply sampled blood TCRbeta repertoires that made up the dataset. The samples were drawn from two sources: the first 160 participants of the ongoing ImmuneRACE study, and 1,000 to 1,500 subjects contributed by 6 global collaborators. Sample metadata almost always included a de-identified subject ID, COVID-19 status, age in years and sex. The prospective study material was composed of cDNA or gDNA derived from T cells, B-cell-depleted T cells, or PBMCs. A freely available public database, intended as a resource for researchers studying the immune response to SARS-CoV-2, is where the repertoires were released.

The collaborating institutions used their own protocols to collect whole blood in K2EDTA tubes. For TCRbeta analysis, collaborators shipped samples as frozen whole blood, isolated PBMCs, or DNA extracted from either of those sample types. What the study reported, not specific to this receptor: The amount of clinical and demographic metadata varied by source and participant and was provided uncurated.

From its cysteine to its phenylalanine, the CDR3 spans 13 amino acids. Only CDR3 DNA remains: 39 bases, in frame from the first base. V is shortened by 7 bases, J by 6 bases, and the region joining them spans 13 bases. Based on the germline V gene, the CDR1 and CDR2 sequences are SGHTA and FQGNSA. The immunoSEQ Assay, a bias-controlled multiplex PCR, was used to amplify TCRbeta CDR3 regions from genomic DNA. Per the authors' processing: The number of nucleated cells in each sample was estimated from the amplification of reference gene primers within the assay. To quantify the absolute abundance of each unique TCRbeta CDR3 rearrangement, sequence reads were collapsed and filtered. For each sample, productive Simpson clonality was calculated as the square root of Simpson's diversity index across productive rearrangements. TCRdb holds this immuneACCESS table with in-frame rearrangements only. Some clones are missing; in checked studies, unresolved V genes explain under half, and the rest has no known cause. That table gives V, J and clone size, and the DNA gave D and trimming. Here the sample has 140,000 or so clones; around nine tenths occur a single time. The biggest ten clones account for 1.7% of the sample.

A word on this clone: Its cognate antigen has yet to be identified. No base quality information exists; no much larger clone differs at one position.

Here the chain combines TRBV7-2 and TRBJ2-1; no confident D gene assignment can be made. What was sequenced was peripheral blood. The origin of this receptor is a woman in her forties or fifties with acute or convalescent COVID-19. The nucleotides are TGTGCCAGCAAAGGTTACTCGGGCAATGAGCAGTTCTTC. The encoded protein is CASKGYSGNEQFF.